This passage covers 8 T cell receptor beta chains from one sample sequenced in a study of shared T cell receptors in the human thymus. Sequencing was performed with immunoSEQ multiplex PCR; in TCRdb, only in-frame clones are kept and a portion is missing. The repertoire holds about 660,000 clones, with over 75% as singletons. These same records also appear under a second study, on human thymus T cells.

Sequenced: thymocytes. These receptors were taken from a boy younger than two with a congenital heart defect.

The chain combines TRBV25-1 with TRBJ1-4, with 8 bases matching TRBD1. This CDR3 is built from 17 residues. From germline, CDR1 is MGHDK and CDR2 SYGVNS. V lost 2 bases and J lost 8; bases outside the gene matches: 13. As DNA, the CDR3 is TGTGCCAGCAGTGAAGAAGGACAGGGACGATGGCCGGAAAAACTGTTTTTT. Translated, it gives CASSEEGQGRWPEKLFF.

The CDR3 DNA sequence: TGTGCCAGCAGTGGCCAGACAGGGGAAGGACTAGCGTTGGGTTTCTACGAGCAGTACTTC. It yields the protein CASSGQTGEGLALGFYEQYF. This rearrangement joins TRBV6-1 to TRBJ2-7; D may be TRBD2 (9 bases). With 4 bases removed from V and 3 bases from J, the gap between germline ends came to 31 bases. Germline V gene data show CDR1 as MNHNS and CDR2 as SASEGT. The CDR3 loop spans 20 amino acids.

V is TRBV28 and J is TRBJ2-7, with 8 bases matching TRBD1. Germline-derived CDR1 and CDR2 are MDHEN and SYDVKM. This CDR3 spans 15 amino acids. J was trimmed by 5 bases and V by 5 bases; bases with no gene match: 11. This chain's CDR3 is CASSARRQGPHEQYF. Written as DNA, the CDR3 is TGTGCCAGCAGTGCCCGCAGACAGGGGCCCCACGAGCAGTACTTC.

The chain has TRBV4-3 and TRBJ2-1, with TRBD1 matching 7 bases. The CDR3 runs 18 residues. CDR1 is LGHNA and CDR2 is YSLEER in the germline V gene. V lost 5 bases, J lost 5 bases, and 18 bases stayed unmatched. The CDR3 DNA follows: TGCGCCAGCAGCACCCAGACAGGGCGGATCGGTTGGGACAATGAGCAGTTCTTC. It translates to CASSTQTGRIGWDNEQFF.

The V gene is TRBV5-1, the J gene TRBJ2-7, with D possibly matching TRBD2 (6 bases). Germline V lookup: CDR1 SGHRS, CDR2 YFSETQ. The ends were cut back, 5 bases at V and 2 bases at J, with 20 bases in the middle. This CDR3 is built from 16 residues. CDR3 DNA: TGCGCCAGCAGAAATTCCTCTAGCGCACCAACCTACGAGCAGTACTTC. This gives the protein CASRNSSSAPTYEQYF.

This clone appeared a single time. V and J are TRBV5-8 and TRBJ2-3, with D possibly being TRBD2 (6 bases). Germline values: CDR1 SGHTS, CDR2 YDEGEE. The CDR3 extends over 15 amino acids. The V end lost 0 bases, the J end lost 1 base, and 9 bases lay between the germline ends. The CDR3 loop reads CASSLVGSCTDTQYF. The CDR3 region has the DNA TGTGCCAGCAGCTTGGTCGGGAGCTGCACAGATACGCAGTATTTT.

Only one count was recorded for this clone. This chain links TRBV5-4 with TRBJ1-1, with D possibly being TRBD1 (5 bases). Trimming pared 0 bases from V and 6 bases from J, leaving 21 bases between. This CDR3 spans 17 amino acids. Germline-derived CDR1 and CDR2 are SGHNT and YYREEE (reference sequence). CDR3 bases: TGTGCCAGCAGCTTGGCCAATTTAACAGGACCCTCCCCTGAAGCTTTCTTT. As protein: CASSLANLTGPSPEAFF.

The J gene is TRBJ2-1, the V gene TRBV19, with unresolved D. Trimming left V 1 base short and J 5 bases short, with 12 bases between. There are 15 residues in the CDR3. From germline, CDR1 is LNHDA and CDR2 SQIVND (reference sequence). CDR3 amino acids: CASSIGSARNNEQFF. The CDR3 coding sequence is TGTGCCAGTAGTATAGGGTCTGCGCGAAACAATGAGCAGTTCTTC.